This T cell receptor beta chain appears in the sequencing data of a study of T cell repertoires in cytomegalovirus infection. Study-level background: Both recently identified HLA-C-restricted and well-studied HLA-B-restricted CMV epitopes were used in the study. In public TCR beta signatures, there were indications of both CMV infection and matching HLA type. Study results and caveats: HLA-C-restricted CMV clonotypes gave the most frequent clonotype in two of eight donors.

Notes on this clonotype: Antigen unknown.

TCRdb processed the reads anew with MiXCR; each CDR3 protein has one entry. This table holds about 830,000 distinct CDR3 sequences, about 31% found once. J was trimmed by 4 bases and V by 4 bases; bases with no gene match: 3. CDR1 is SGHVS, CDR2 FNYEAQ, per germline. There are 15 residues in the CDR3. The clonotype originates from a human donor in good health (CMV status not recorded). Some clones in this sample may be carry-over from other donors' samples. The V call is TRBV7-6, the J call TRBJ2-1, with 11 bases matching TRBD2. Sequences were derived from cultured CD8+ T cells from PBMCs, sampled from culture after CMV antigen stimulation. In nucleotides, the CDR3 is TGTGCCAGCAGCTCTAGCGGGGGGTATTACAATGAGCAGTTCTTC. Its translation: CASSSSGGYYNEQFF.